This T cell receptor beta chain came from a study of T cell responses to AZD1222 COVID-19 vaccine. Regarding the study as a whole: Donors skewed white British and female; clonal diversity was possibly underestimated.

V shed 5 bases, J shed 5 bases, and the junction held 2 bases outside the gene matches. Germline CDR1 is SGHNT and CDR2 is YYREEE (reference sequence). The length of the CDR3 is 14 residues. The data were produced by immunoSEQ multiplex PCR, yet TCRdb's version contains in-frame clones alone and is incomplete. The table shows around 150,000 clones, with around 94% occurring only once. As to this clone: Its antigen is currently unknown.

The TCR was taken from an adult in good health. The genes are TRBV5-4 and TRBJ2-2; 11 bases are shared with TRBD2. The source was peripheral blood, collected on day 0 of AZD1222 vaccination. The CDR3 region has the DNA TGTGCCAGCAGGGGGACTAGCGGAACCGGGGAGCTGTTTTTT. It specifies CASRGTSGTGELFF.